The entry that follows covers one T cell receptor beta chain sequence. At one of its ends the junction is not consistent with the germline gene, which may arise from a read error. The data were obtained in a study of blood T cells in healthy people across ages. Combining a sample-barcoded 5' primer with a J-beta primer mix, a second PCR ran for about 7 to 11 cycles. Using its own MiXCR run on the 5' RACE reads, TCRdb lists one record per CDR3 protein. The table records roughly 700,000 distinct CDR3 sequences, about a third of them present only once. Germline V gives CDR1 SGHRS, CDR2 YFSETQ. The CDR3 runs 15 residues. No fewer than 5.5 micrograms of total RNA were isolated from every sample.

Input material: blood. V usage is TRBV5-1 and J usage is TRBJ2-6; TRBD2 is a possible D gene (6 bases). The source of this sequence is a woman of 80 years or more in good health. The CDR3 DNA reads TGCGCCAGCAGCTTGGCAGGGACTGGGGCCAACGTCCCGACTTTC. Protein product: CASSLAGTGANVPTF.